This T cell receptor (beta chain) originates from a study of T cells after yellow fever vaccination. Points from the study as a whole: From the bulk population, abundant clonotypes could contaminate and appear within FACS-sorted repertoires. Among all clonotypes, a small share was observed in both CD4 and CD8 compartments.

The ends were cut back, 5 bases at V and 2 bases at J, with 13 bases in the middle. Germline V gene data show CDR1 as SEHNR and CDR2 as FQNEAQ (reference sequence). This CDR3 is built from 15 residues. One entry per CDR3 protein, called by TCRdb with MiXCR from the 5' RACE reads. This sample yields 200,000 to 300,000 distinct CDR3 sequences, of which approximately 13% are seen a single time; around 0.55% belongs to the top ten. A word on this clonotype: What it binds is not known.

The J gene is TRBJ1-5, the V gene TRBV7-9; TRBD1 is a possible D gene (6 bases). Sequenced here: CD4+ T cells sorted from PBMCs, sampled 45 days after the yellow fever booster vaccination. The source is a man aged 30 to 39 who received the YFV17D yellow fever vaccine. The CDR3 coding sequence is TGTGCCAGCAGCCGTACGGACAGTCGCAATCAGCCCCAGCATTTT. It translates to CASSRTDSRNQPQHF.